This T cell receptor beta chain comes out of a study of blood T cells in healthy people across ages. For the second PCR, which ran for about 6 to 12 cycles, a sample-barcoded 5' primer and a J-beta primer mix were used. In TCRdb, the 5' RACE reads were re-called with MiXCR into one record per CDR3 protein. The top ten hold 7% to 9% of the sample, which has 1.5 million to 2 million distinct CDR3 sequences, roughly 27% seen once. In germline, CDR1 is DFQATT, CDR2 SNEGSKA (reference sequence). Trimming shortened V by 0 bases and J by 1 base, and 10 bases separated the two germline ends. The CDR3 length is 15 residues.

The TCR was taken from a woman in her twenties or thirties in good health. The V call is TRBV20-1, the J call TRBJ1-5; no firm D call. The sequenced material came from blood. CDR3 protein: CSARDIVSSNQPQHF. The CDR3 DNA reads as TGCAGTGCTAGAGATATAGTATCGAGCAATCAGCCCCAGCATTTT.